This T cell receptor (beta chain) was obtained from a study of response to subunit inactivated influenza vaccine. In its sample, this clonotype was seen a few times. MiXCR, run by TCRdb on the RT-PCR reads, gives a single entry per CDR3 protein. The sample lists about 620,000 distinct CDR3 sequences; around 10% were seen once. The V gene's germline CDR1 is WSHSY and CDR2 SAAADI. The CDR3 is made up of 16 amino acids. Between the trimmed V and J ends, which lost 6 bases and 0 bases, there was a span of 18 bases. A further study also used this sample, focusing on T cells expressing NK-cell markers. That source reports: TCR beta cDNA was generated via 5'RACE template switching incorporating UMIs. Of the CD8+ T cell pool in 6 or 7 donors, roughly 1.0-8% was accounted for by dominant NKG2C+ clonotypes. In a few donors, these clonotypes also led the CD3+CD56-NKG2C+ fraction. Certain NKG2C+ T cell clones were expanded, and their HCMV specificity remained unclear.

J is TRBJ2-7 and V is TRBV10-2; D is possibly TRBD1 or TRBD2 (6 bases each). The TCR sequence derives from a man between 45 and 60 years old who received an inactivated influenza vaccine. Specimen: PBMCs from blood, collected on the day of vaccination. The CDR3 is CASSSKGDGSSYEQYF. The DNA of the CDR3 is TGCGCCAGCAGCTCAAAGGGGGACGGGAGCTCCTACGAGCAGTACTTC.